The clone carrying this T cell receptor beta chain was observed many times. Its cognate antigen is unknown. Each donor was a healthy Caucasian. The sample is drawn from a study of identical twins. Overall study results and limits: Out-of-frame sharing of TCR alpha in monozygotic twins was underestimated by models.

With 0 bases removed from V and 3 bases from J, the gap between germline ends came to 5 bases. The germline V gene encodes CDR1 DFQATT and CDR2 SNEGSKA (reference sequence). The CDR3 totals 12 residues. A universal primer binding site was introduced by template switching. The final cDNA contained unique molecular identifiers. Each CDR3 protein gets one entry after TCRdb re-called the 5' RACE reads with MiXCR. The table records approximately 210,000 distinct CDR3 sequences, less than 10% of them present only once. Sequencing input: memory (CD45RO+) T cells sorted from blood. This TCR came from a woman between 18 and 29 years old in good health. This sequence joins TRBV20-1 and TRBJ1-1; D is undetermined. CDR3 DNA: TGCAGTGCTAGAGATCCAGACACTGAAGCTTTCTTT. Protein product: CSARDPDTEAFF.